Here is one T cell receptor (beta chain) with its context. Only in-frame clones appear in the TCRdb table, and some are missing; sequencing was by immunoSEQ multiplex PCR. The data show 220,000 or so clones, with around 90% seen just once and about 16% held by the top ten. The data were taken from a study of blood T cell repertoires in COVID-19. The sequence came from a man aged 30-40 years who had been exposed to COVID-19. The sequenced sample consisted of PBMCs or T cells enriched from blood (not recorded which).

CDR3 nucleotides: TGTGCCAGCAGCTTACAGAACACAGATACGCAGTATTTT. Encoded protein: CASSLQNTDTQYF. The gene calls are TRBV13 and TRBJ2-3, with no clear D. Trimming pared 2 bases from V and 2 bases from J, leaving 5 bases between. The CDR3 extends over 13 amino acids. CDR1 is PRHDT, CDR2 FYEKMQ, per germline (reference sequence).